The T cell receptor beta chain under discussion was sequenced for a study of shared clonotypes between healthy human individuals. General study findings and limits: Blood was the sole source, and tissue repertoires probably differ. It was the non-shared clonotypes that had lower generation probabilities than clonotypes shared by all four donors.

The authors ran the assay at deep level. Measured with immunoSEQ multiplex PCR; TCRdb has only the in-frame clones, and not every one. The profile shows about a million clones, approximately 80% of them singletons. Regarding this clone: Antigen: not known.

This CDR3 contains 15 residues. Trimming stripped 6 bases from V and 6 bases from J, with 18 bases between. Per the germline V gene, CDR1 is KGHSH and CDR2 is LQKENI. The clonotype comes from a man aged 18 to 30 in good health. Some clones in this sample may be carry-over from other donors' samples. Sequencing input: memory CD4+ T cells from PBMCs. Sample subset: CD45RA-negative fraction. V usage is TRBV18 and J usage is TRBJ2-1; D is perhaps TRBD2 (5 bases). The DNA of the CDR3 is TGTGCCAGCTCCCCATTTGCCAGCGGAGTCAATGAGCAGTTCTTC. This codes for CASSPFASGVNEQFF.